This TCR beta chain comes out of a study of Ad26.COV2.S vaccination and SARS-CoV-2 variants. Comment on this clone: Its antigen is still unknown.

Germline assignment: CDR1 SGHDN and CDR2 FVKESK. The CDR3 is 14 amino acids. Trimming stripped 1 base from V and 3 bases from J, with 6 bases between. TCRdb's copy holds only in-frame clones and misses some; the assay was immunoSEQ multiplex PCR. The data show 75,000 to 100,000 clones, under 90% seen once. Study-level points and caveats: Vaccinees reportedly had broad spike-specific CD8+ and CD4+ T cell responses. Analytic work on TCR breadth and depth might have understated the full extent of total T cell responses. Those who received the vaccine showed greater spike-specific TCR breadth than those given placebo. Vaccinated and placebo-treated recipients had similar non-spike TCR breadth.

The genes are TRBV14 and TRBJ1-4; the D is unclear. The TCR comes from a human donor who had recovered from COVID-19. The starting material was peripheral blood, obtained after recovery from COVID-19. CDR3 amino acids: CASSQAGPNEKLFF. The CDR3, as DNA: TGTGCCAGCAGCCAAGCAGGACCTAATGAAAAACTGTTTTTT.